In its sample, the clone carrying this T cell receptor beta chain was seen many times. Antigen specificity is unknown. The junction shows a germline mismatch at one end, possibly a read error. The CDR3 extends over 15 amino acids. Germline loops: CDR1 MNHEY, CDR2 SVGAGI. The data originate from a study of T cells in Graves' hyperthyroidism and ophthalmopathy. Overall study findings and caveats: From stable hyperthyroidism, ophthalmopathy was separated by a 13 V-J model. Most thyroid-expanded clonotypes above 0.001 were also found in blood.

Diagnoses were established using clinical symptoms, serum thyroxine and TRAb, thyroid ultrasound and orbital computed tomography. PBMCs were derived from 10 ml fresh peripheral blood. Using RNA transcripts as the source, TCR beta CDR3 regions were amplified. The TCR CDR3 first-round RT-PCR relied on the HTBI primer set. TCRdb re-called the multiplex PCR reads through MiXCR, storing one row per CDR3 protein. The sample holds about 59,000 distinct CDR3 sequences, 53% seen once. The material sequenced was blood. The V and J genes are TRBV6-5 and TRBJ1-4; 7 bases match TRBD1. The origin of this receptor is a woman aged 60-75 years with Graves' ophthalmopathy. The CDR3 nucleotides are TGTGCCAGCAGTTCAGGGGGGGCTGCTAATGAAAGACTGTTTTTT. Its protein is CASSSGGAANERLFF.